These T cell receptor beta chains were read from a single sample in a study of regulatory T cells in long-lasting Graves disease. TCRdb re-derived calls from the multiplex PCR reads in MiXCR, one entry per CDR3 protein. The sample contains approximately 690,000 distinct CDR3 sequences, approximately 29% of which appear only once. The source was peripheral blood mononuclear cells (PBMCs), collected when the disease was refractory, from a patient treated with antithyroid drugs. The receptors were sampled from a female donor with Graves disease. The CDR3 runs from the conserved cysteine through the conserved F or W. A D gene is named only where the DNA matches it firmly. The size of a clone is reported for some rows only, either as once, few or many, or as a class for expanded clones.

TRBJ1-3	.	.	TRBV6-5	CASSYTPTGGNTIYF	TGTGCCAGCAGTTATACGCCCACCGGTGGAAACACCATATATTTT
TRBJ2-5	.	.	TRBV20-1	CSATSAAGETQYF	TGCAGTGCTACTAGCGCGGCGGGGGAGACCCAGTACTTC
TRBJ1-1	.	.	TRBV29-1	CSAGQIMNTEAFF	TGCAGCGCAGGACAGATCATGAACACTGAAGCTTTCTTT
TRBJ2-5	.	few	TRBV10-3	CAIMSQETQYF	TGTGCCATCATGTCTCAAGAGACCCAGTACTTC
TRBJ1-2	TRBD1	.	TRBV7-3	CASSLTAGGSGYTF	TGTGCCAGCAGCTTAACGGCAGGGGGAAGCGGCTACACCTTC
TRBJ2-7	.	.	TRBV30	CAWSIGYGNEQYF	TGTGCCTGGAGTATCGGGTACGGTAACGAGCAGTACTTC
TRBJ1-2	.	once	TRBV20-1	CSASGGKGYTF	TGCAGTGCCTCGGGTGGGAAGGGCTACACCTTC
TRBJ2-5	.	many	TRBV11-2	CASSNVKGWQTQYF	TGTGCCAGCAGCAATGTGAAGGGTTGGCAGACCCAGTACTTC
TRBJ2-7	.	.	TRBV30	CAWSVGTESYEQYF	TGTGCCTGGAGTGTGGGGACCGAGTCCTACGAGCAGTACTTC
TRBJ2-2	TRBD2	.	TRBV7-6	CASSQEGRLAGNTGELFF	TGTGCCAGCAGCCAAGAGGGCCGACTAGCGGGGAACACCGGGGAGCTGTTTTTT
TRBJ1-2	TRBD1	.	TRBV12-3/TRBV12-4	CASSSGTGGNYGYTF	TGTGCCAGCAGTTCAGGGACAGGGGGAAACTATGGCTACACCTTC
TRBJ2-5	.	few	TRBV20-1	CSARNFKQKTQETQYF	TGCAGTGCTAGGAACTTTAAACAGAAAACTCAAGAGACCCAGTACTTC
TRBJ2-5	TRBD2	few	TRBV6-1	CASTTRTSGSGETQYF	TGTGCCAGCACCACCCGGACTAGCGGGAGTGGGGAGACCCAGTACTTC
TRBJ2-7	TRBD2	many	TRBV12-3/TRBV12-4	CASSPGALAKSYEQYF	TGTGCCAGCAGTCCTGGTGCACTAGCGAAATCCTACGAGCAGTACTTC
TRBJ1-1	.	.	TRBV2	CASRDTGRTEAFF	TGTGCCAGCAGAGATACAGGGAGGACTGAAGCTTTCTTT
TRBJ1-1	.	few	TRBV20-1	CSAGLRGFTEAFF	TGCAGTGCGGGCCTCCGGGGCTTCACTGAAGCTTTCTTT
TRBJ2-2	TRBD2	.	TRBV7-2	CAAGRTSGGVNTGELFF	TGTGCCGCAGGGCGAACTAGCGGAGGGGTTAACACCGGGGAGCTGTTTTTT
TRBJ1-5	TRBD1	few	TRBV2	CASRADRGNQPQHF	TGTGCCAGCAGAGCCGACAGGGGCAATCAGCCCCAGCATTTT
TRBJ2-3	TRBD1	.	TRBV7-9	CASSSRTGGYTDTQYF	TGTGCCAGCAGCTCCCGGACAGGGGGTTACACAGATACGCAGTATTTT
TRBJ1-1	.	.	TRBV7-2	CASSGSGRMNTEAFF	TGTGCCAGCAGCGGATCGGGGAGGATGAACACTGAAGCTTTCTTT
TRBJ2-7	.	many	TRBV6-2/TRBV6-3	CASTTGYYEQYF	TGTGCCAGCACGACAGGCTACTACGAGCAGTACTTC
TRBJ2-1	TRBD2	.	TRBV28	CAGPGLESSYNEQFF	TGTGCCGGACCGGGACTAGAGAGCTCCTACAATGAGCAGTTCTTC
TRBJ1-5	.	.	TRBV13	CASSLGKGQLNQPQHF	TGTGCCAGCAGCTTAGGTAAGGGTCAGCTCAATCAGCCCCAGCATTTT
TRBJ1-1	.	.	TRBV30	CAWSGSSTEAFF	TGTGCCTGGAGTGGCAGTTCCACTGAAGCTTTCTTT
TRBJ2-5	.	few	TRBV5-1	CASSLAQGQETQYF	TGCGCCAGCAGCTTGGCGCAGGGCCAAGAGACCCAGTACTTC
TRBJ2-6	.	.	TRBV12-3/TRBV12-4	CASSLGPNSGANVLTF	TGTGCCAGCAGTTTAGGACCGAACTCTGGGGCCAACGTCCTGACTTTC
TRBJ1-4	.	few	TRBV12-3/TRBV12-4	CASSLLGTGNEKLFF	TGTGCCAGCAGTTTGCTCGGGACGGGAAATGAAAAACTGTTTTTT
TRBJ1-2	TRBD1	few	TRBV9	CASNAGTANYGYTF	TGTGCCAGCAACGCGGGGACAGCTAACTATGGCTACACCTTC
TRBJ2-7	.	few	TRBV20-1	CSASSQAAEQYF	TGCAGTGCTAGCTCCCAGGCTGCCGAGCAGTACTTC
TRBJ2-5	.	few	TRBV11-2	CASSRPLAQETQYF	TGTGCCAGCAGCCGCCCACTCGCTCAAGAGACCCAGTACTTC
TRBJ1-1	.	.	TRBV5-4	CASTRQRDTEAFF	TGTGCCAGCACCCGACAGAGGGACACTGAAGCTTTCTTT
TRBJ2-6	.	.	TRBV29-1	CSVQVTGANVLTF	TGCAGCGTTCAGGTGACTGGGGCCAACGTCCTGACTTTC
TRBJ2-5	.	.	TRBV12-5	CASGLGGRTVSWETQYF	TGTGCTAGTGGTTTGGGCGGTAGGACAGTTTCTTGGGAGACCCAGTACTTC
TRBJ2-7	TRBD2	few	TRBV12-3/TRBV12-4	CASTYLPSGPSYEQYF	TGTGCCAGCACTTACCTGCCTAGCGGCCCCTCCTACGAGCAGTACTTC
TRBJ1-1	.	many	TRBV7-2	CASSLDRAVGTEAFF	TGTGCCAGCAGCTTAGACAGGGCCGTAGGCACTGAAGCTTTCTTT
TRBJ2-5	TRBD2	many	TRBV12-3/TRBV12-4	CASSRLAGVEETQYF	TGTGCCAGCAGTCGACTAGCGGGAGTTGAAGAGACCCAGTACTTC
TRBJ2-2	TRBD2	.	TRBV9	CASSVIGGRAANTGELFF	TGTGCCAGCAGCGTAATCGGCGGGAGGGCGGCGAACACCGGGGAGCTGTTTTTT
TRBJ1-2	.	.	TRBV28	CASSLAGGGVNYGYTF	TGTGCCAGCAGCTTGGCCGGGGGAGGGGTTAACTATGGCTACACCTTC
TRBJ2-5	.	many	TRBV6-1	CASRKTGGEETQYF	TGTGCCAGCAGGAAAACAGGGGGGGAAGAGACCCAGTACTTC
TRBJ1-2	.	.	TRBV11-2	CASSRGQFRDVGGYGYTF	TGTGCCAGCAGCCGAGGACAGTTTAGGGATGTGGGGGGATATGGCTACACCTTC
TRBJ2-5	TRBD1	.	TRBV7-9	CAGSLRGQETQYF	TGTGCCGGCAGCTTAAGGGGGCAGGAGACCCAGTACTTC
TRBJ1-4	.	.	TRBV20-1	CSASTIQIPLDREKLFF	TGCAGTGCTAGCACTATACAGATCCCCCTTGACAGGGAAAAACTGTTTTTT
TRBJ2-2	.	many	TRBV2	CASRWGLEELFF	TGTGCCAGCAGATGGGGCCTGGAGGAGCTGTTTTTT
TRBJ1-5	TRBD1	.	TRBV19	CASSLAWKGAGNQPQHF	TGTGCCAGTAGTTTGGCGTGGAAGGGGGCGGGAAATCAGCCCCAGCATTTT
TRBJ1-2	.	.	TRBV3-1	CASTSRTANYGYTF	TGTGCCAGCACCTCCCGGACAGCTAACTATGGCTACACCTTC
TRBJ1-1	TRBD1	.	TRBV28	CASRRRQGATEAFF	TGTGCCAGCAGGAGACGACAGGGGGCAACTGAAGCTTTCTTT
TRBJ1-2	.	few	TRBV6-1	CATQTEPYGYTF	TGTGCCACCCAGACAGAGCCCTATGGCTACACCTTC
TRBJ1-6	.	few	TRBV7-9	CASSRTDDYNSPLHF	TGTGCCAGCAGCCGGACAGATGACTATAATTCACCCCTCCACTTT
TRBJ1-2	.	.	TRBV28	CASSTQGVGYTF	TGTGCCAGCAGTACTCAGGGAGTTGGCTACACCTTC
TRBJ2-2	.	.	TRBV7-8	CASSPWGGPNTGELFF	TGTGCCAGCAGCCCTTGGGGGGGCCCGAACACCGGGGAGCTGTTTTTT
TRBJ1-5	TRBD1	few	TRBV6-1	CASSPGGGDSYSNQPQHF	TGTGCCAGCAGCCCGGGGGGGGGGGACAGCTATAGCAATCAGCCCCAGCATTTT